Presented here are 21 T cell receptor beta chains from one specimen sequenced in a study of response to subunit inactivated influenza vaccine. From the RT-PCR reads, TCRdb called clonotypes with MiXCR, one entry per CDR3 protein. The table shows around 710,000 distinct CDR3 sequences, with around 13% occurring only once. Sequenced here: PBMCs from blood, sampled less than 15 days before vaccination. These receptors were obtained from a man in his fifties or sixties who received an inactivated influenza vaccine.

The CDR3 protein is CASSSRQGAGYTF. In nucleotides, the CDR3 is TGTGCCAGCAGTTCCCGACAGGGAGCTGGCTACACCTTC. This chain uses TRBV12-3 or TRBV12-4 with TRBJ1-2; 7 bases match TRBD1. This CDR3 is built from 13 residues. J gave up 7 bases and V 4 bases, and 6 bases lay outside the gene matches.

J is TRBJ1-2 and V is TRBV18, with 7 bases matching TRBD1. J was trimmed by 3 bases and V by 6 bases; bases with no gene match: 7. The CDR3 loop spans 14 amino acids. The V gene's germline CDR1 is KGHSH and CDR2 LQKENI. The CDR3 here is CASSPSGGYYGYTF. DNA of the CDR3: TGTGCCAGCTCGCCCTCAGGGGGGTACTATGGCTACACCTTC. The variable domain in full, with the rest retrieved from reference TRBV18 and TRBJ1-2, is NAGVMQNPRHLVRRRGQEARLRCSPMKGHSHVYWYRQLPEEGLKFMVYLQKENIIDESGMPKERFSAEFPKEGPSILRIQQVVRGDSAAYFCASSPSGGYYGYTFGSGTRLTVV.

The chain recombines TRBV29-1 with TRBJ2-3; either TRBD1 or TRBD2 may supply D (6 bases each). Deletions cut 5 bases from V and 5 bases from J, with 11 bases between. Germline V gene lookup returns CDR1 SQVTM and CDR2 ANQGSEA. CDR3 size: 12 residues. In DNA form, the CDR3 reads TGCAGCGTTCAAAGGGGGGTAGATACGCAGTATTTT. It specifies CSVQRGVDTQYF.

This clonotype has only a few counts. This sequence joins TRBV3-1 and TRBJ2-2; TRBD1 or TRBD2 may be the D gene (5 bases each). The CDR3 consists of 20 residues. In germline, CDR1 is LGHDT, CDR2 YNNKEL (reference sequence). V was cut by 5 bases and J by 4 bases, with 29 bases left in between. CDR3 region: CASSKPSILGESFGTGELFF. The CDR3, as DNA: TGTGCCAGCAGCAAGCCTTCGATTTTAGGGGAGTCATTCGGCACCGGGGAGCTGTTTTTT.

The chain is built from TRBV20-1 and TRBJ2-2; D gene ambiguous. Germline lookup yields CDR1 DFQATT and CDR2 SNEGSKA (reference sequence). The ends were cut back, 0 bases at V and 2 bases at J, with 7 bases in the middle. This CDR3 has 14 amino acids. CDR3 residues: CSARESENTGELFF. DNA of the CDR3: TGCAGTGCTAGAGAGTCAGAAAACACCGGGGAGCTGTTTTTT.

This clonotype was found a few times. The chain couples TRBV5-1 to TRBJ2-5; 8 bases fit TRBD1. This CDR3 spans 17 amino acids. Trimming took 0 bases from V and 4 from J; bases not matched to a gene: 11. The V gene's germline CDR1 is SGHRS and CDR2 YFSETQ. The CDR3 DNA reads TGCGCCAGCAGCTTGGCCTACGCCGGGACAGGCCGAGAGACCCAGTACTTC. Translation gives CASSLAYAGTGRETQYF.

The chain recombines TRBV27 with TRBJ2-7; 8 nucleotides align to TRBD1. Germline V gene lookup returns CDR1 MNHEY and CDR2 SMNVEV (reference sequence). With V trimmed by 6 bases and J by 3 bases, 10 bases remained unmatched. The CDR3 contains 15 residues. CDR3 sequence reads: CASRYIGQGDYEQYF. For the CDR3, the DNA is TGTGCCAGCAGATATATTGGACAGGGAGACTACGAGCAGTACTTC.

There are a few counts of this clonotype. The rearrangement links TRBV29-1 to TRBJ1-1; a weak D match, TRBD1 (5 bases). Trimming pared 4 bases from V and 4 bases from J, leaving 13 bases between. The length of the CDR3 is 13 residues. CDR1 is SQVTM, CDR2 ANQGSEA, per germline. CDR3 bases: TGCAGCGTTGCTGGGGGTGGGACCACTGAAGCTTTCTTT. It specifies CSVAGGGTTEAFF. Drawing the rest from reference TRBV29-1 and TRBJ1-1, the complete variable domain is SAVISQKPSRDICQRGTSLTIQCQVDSQVTMMFWYRQQPGQSLTLIATANQGSEATYESGFVIDKFPISRPNLTFSTLTVSNMSPEDSSIYLCSVAGGGTTEAFFGQGTRLTVV.

This clonotype was counted at least ten times. The rearrangement joins TRBV28 to TRBJ2-3; 9 bases are shared with TRBD2. The germline CDR1 and CDR2 sequences are MDHEN and SYDVKM. Germline trimming cut 6 bases from V and 4 bases from J; bases unmatched to any gene: 14. CDR3 length: 17 amino acids. CDR3 in DNA: TGTGCCAGCAGCAGATCGGTCTCGCGGGGGGGCCCAGATACGCAGTATTTT. Amino acids: CASSRSVSRGGPDTQYF.

This clonotype was observed a handful of times. The chain employs TRBV10-3 and TRBJ1-6; the match to TRBD1 covers 9 bases. Germline lookup yields CDR1 ENHRY and CDR2 SYGVKD. The J segment lost 8 bases and the V segment lost 0 bases, leaving 2 bases of the junction unmatched. CDR3 length: 15 amino acids. CDR3 protein: CAISESGQGHSPLHF. The CDR3, as DNA: TGTGCCATCAGTGAGTCGGGACAGGGACATTCACCCCTCCACTTT.

The chain carries TRBV5-1 and TRBJ1-1; TRBD1 aligns across 9 bases. V shed 4 bases, J shed 5 bases, and the junction held 6 bases outside the gene matches. Per germline, CDR1 SGHRS and CDR2 YFSETQ. The CDR3 has 14 residues. The CDR3 spells CASSRDRVLTEAFF. Written as DNA, the CDR3 is TGCGCCAGCAGCCGGGACAGGGTTTTGACTGAAGCTTTCTTT. Using reference TRBV5-1 and TRBJ1-1 for the parts outside the CDR3, the full variable domain is KAGVTQTPRYLIKTRGQQVTLSCSPISGHRSVSWYQQTPGQGLQFLFEYFSETQRNKGNFPGRFSGRQFSNSRSEMNVSTLELGDSALYLCASSRDRVLTEAFFGQGTRLTVV.

The V gene is TRBV7-9, the J gene TRBJ2-7; D not certain. This CDR3 region has 14 residues. V lost 0 bases, J lost 4 bases, and 10 bases lay in between. Germline loops: CDR1 SEHNR, CDR2 FQNEAQ (reference sequence). The CDR3 loop reads CASSLARRGYEQYF. The DNA of the CDR3 is TGTGCCAGCAGCTTAGCCAGACGAGGATACGAGCAGTACTTC.

The chain recombines TRBV4-1 with TRBJ2-1; maybe TRBD1 (6 bases). Between the trimmed V and J ends, which lost 3 bases and 8 bases, there was a span of 29 bases. From germline, CDR1 is MGHRA and CDR2 YSYEKL. This CDR3 is built from 19 residues. The CDR3 is CASSHQMTGKGSEIDEQFF. The CDR3, as DNA: TGCGCCAGCAGCCACCAAATGACAGGTAAAGGCTCAGAAATCGATGAGCAGTTCTTC.

This clonotype has a handful of counts. CDR3 amino acids: CASSLRNSYEQYF. As DNA, the CDR3 is TGTGCCAGCAGCTTACGAAACTCCTACGAGCAGTACTTC. V and J are TRBV7-2 and TRBJ2-7; D call uncertain. The ends were cut back, 2 bases at V and 0 bases at J, with 5 bases in the middle. Germline V lookup: CDR1 SGHTA, CDR2 FQGNSA. This CDR3 comprises 13 residues. Looking up the rest from reference TRBV7-2 and TRBJ2-7 gives the full variable domain: GAGVSQSPSNKVTEKGKDVELRCDPISGHTALYWYRQSLGQGLEFLIYFQGNSAPDKSGLPSDRFSAERTGGSVSTLTIQRTQQEDSAVYLCASSLRNSYEQYFGPGTRLTVT.

The table lists this clonotype with many counts. At one end the junction does not follow the germline gene, possibly because of a read error. The chain uses TRBV5-1 and TRBJ2-2; 7 bases are shared with TRBD2. CDR1 and CDR2 (germline): SGHRS, YFSETQ. The CDR3 contains 16 residues. The CDR3 loop is CASSLEGGTNTGELFF. The CDR3 DNA sequence: TGTGCCAGCAGCTTAGAGGGAGGGACGAACACCGGGGAGCTGTTTTTT. Combining the CDR3 with reference TRBV5-1 and TRBJ2-2 gives the whole variable domain KAGVTQTPRYLIKTRGQQVTLSCSPISGHRSVSWYQQTPGQGLQFLFEYFSETQRNKGNFPGRFSGRQFSNSRSEMNVSTLELGDSALYLCASSLEGGTNTGELFFGEGSRLTVL.

This clonotype was detected ten times or more. The chain recombines TRBV7-2 with TRBJ2-3; 10 bases are shared with TRBD2. Germline loops: CDR1 SGHTA, CDR2 FQGNSA. CDR3 length: 14 residues. The J segment lost 3 bases and the V segment lost 3 bases, leaving 0 bases of the junction unmatched. The CDR3 DNA follows: TGTGCCAGCAGCTTTAGCGGGAGGACAGATACGCAGTATTTT. It specifies CASSFSGRTDTQYF.

This clonotype was recorded a few times. The V call is TRBV7-8, the J call TRBJ2-7; D might be TRBD1 (6 bases). V was clipped by 5 bases and J by 0 bases, with 17 bases between them. The germline CDR1 and CDR2 sequences are SGHVS and FQNEAQ. The CDR3 covers 16 residues. The CDR3 sequence is CASSRSTAGVSYEQYF. DNA for the CDR3: TGTGCCAGCAGCCGTAGTACGGCAGGGGTCTCCTACGAGCAGTACTTC. The entire variable domain, with the rest obtained from reference TRBV7-8 and TRBJ2-7, is as follows: GAGVSQSPRYKVAKRGQDVALRCDPISGHVSLFWYQQALGQGPEFLTYFQNEAQLDKSGLPSDRFFAERPEGSVSTLKIQRTQQEDSAVYLCASSRSTAGVSYEQYFGPGTRLTVT.

There are many counts of this clonotype. The rearrangement links TRBV4-3 to TRBJ2-1; 11 positions match TRBD1. The J segment lost 6 bases and the V segment lost 0 bases, leaving 4 bases of the junction unmatched. The CDR3 sequence is 16 residues long. In germline, CDR1 is LGHNA, CDR2 YSLEER. The CDR3 protein is CASSQDTGQGGNEQFF. In DNA, the CDR3 is TGCGCCAGCAGCCAAGATACGGGACAGGGGGGCAATGAGCAGTTCTTC.

This clonotype appeared a few times. The chain uses TRBV12-3 or TRBV12-4 and TRBJ1-1, with D uncertain. Trimming removed 3 bases at V and 3 bases at J, with 8 bases between. The CDR3 spans 13 residues. CDR3 sequence reads: CASSFWQDTEAFF. The CDR3 DNA is TGTGCCAGCAGTTTCTGGCAGGACACTGAAGCTTTCTTT.

This clonotype has just a few counts. The chain recombines TRBV5-1 with TRBJ2-7; D may correspond to TRBD1 or TRBD2 (5 bases each). The CDR3 runs 13 residues. V shed 5 bases and J shed 7 bases, with 16 bases lying between them. The germline gives CDR1 SGHRS, CDR2 YFSETQ. CDR3 DNA: TGCGCCAGCAGGGAGGACATGTCCTTGGAGCAGTACTTC. As protein: CASREDMSLEQYF.

This rearrangement joins TRBV5-1 to TRBJ2-1; TRBD2 matches 10 bases. Germline assignment: CDR1 SGHRS and CDR2 YFSETQ. Trimming took 3 bases from V and 4 from J; bases not matched to a gene: 7. The CDR3 extends over 16 amino acids. CDR3 in amino acids: CASSWSGTSEYNEQFF. In DNA form, the CDR3 reads TGCGCCAGCAGCTGGTCCGGGACTAGCGAATACAATGAGCAGTTCTTC.